The clone carrying this TCR beta chain appeared many times. Its antigen is not identified. This specimen belongs to a study of CD8+CD57+ T cells in acquired aplastic anemia. Study overall: Mean yield of DNA from sorted CD4+ and CD8+ cells was roughly 3.2 ug. The study's findings and limits: Patients were compared with controls for CD8+ Simpson's diversity, and no significant difference emerged. It was found that roughly 31 CD8+ CDR3 sequences were shared between patients and controls.

Both TCR beta VDJ combination and CDR3 sequence profiling were carried out. Genomic DNA was the template for this profiling. TCRdb analysed the reads with MiXCR anew, one entry per CDR3 protein. The table has approximately 270,000 distinct CDR3 sequences, around 60% seen once. Sequenced: sorted CD4+, CD8+, or CD8+CD57+ T cells (not recorded which) from PBMCs. This TCR was recovered from a human donor with severe aplastic anemia or a healthy control (not recorded which).

The CDR3 region is CATSDPRQGLKKQHF. CDR3 DNA: TGTGCCACCAGTGATCCCCGACAGGGTCTTAAGAAGCAGCATTTT. The J gene is TRBJ1-5, the V gene TRBV24-1, with 7 bases that match TRBD1. This CDR3 is built from 15 residues. Germline CDR1 and CDR2: KGHDR and SFDVKD. V trimming: 3 bases; J trimming: 13 bases; junction bases outside the gene matches: 14.